The 18 T cell receptor beta chains listed next were all sequenced from one sample in a study of tumor and adjacent non-tumor tissue in lung cancer. This sample's RNA came from whole unsorted tissue. TCRbeta libraries were built with three rounds of nested PCR, modified from ARM-PCR. Via MiXCR, TCRdb re-called the multiplex PCR reads, giving one row per CDR3 protein. The sample includes fewer than 85,000 distinct CDR3 sequences, roughly 72% seen only once; the top ten take approximately 30%. Sequenced sample: lung tumor tissue. Receptor source: a man aged 55 to 69 with non-small cell lung cancer.

The rearrangement joins TRBV20-1 to TRBJ2-7; D is unclear. V was shortened by 7 bases and J by 1 base, with 17 bases between the two germline ends. From germline, CDR1 is DFQATT and CDR2 SNEGSKA (reference sequence). The CDR3 loop spans 14 amino acids. Here the CDR3 DNA reads TGCAGTGTCACAAGCGTGAGCAGTTCCTACGAGCAGTACTTC. Protein: CSVTSVSSSYEQYF.

Note on this clonotype: The CDR3 end shows no conserved phenylalanine or tryptophan, and so a read error is likely. V and J are TRBV29-1 and TRBJ1-1; D is ambiguous. This CDR3 has 12 amino acids. Per germline, CDR1 SQVTM and CDR2 ANQGSEA. The V gene lost 2 bases and the J gene lost 10 bases, with 14 bases spanning the gap. The CDR3 coding sequence is TGCAGCGTTGAAACCCTTCGGAAGGGAGCTTTCTTA. Its translation: CSVETLRKGAFL.

About this clonotype itself: A junction end diverges from the germline sequence, so it may reflect a read error. The CDR3 bases are TGTGCCAGCACTTTATTGGGAAAGGCTGAAAAACTGTTTTTT. As protein: CASTLLGKAEKLFF. The chain joins TRBV28 to TRBJ1-4; D is unclear. The CDR3 covers 14 residues. Germline-derived CDR1 and CDR2 are MDHEN and SYDVKM.

Worth noting for this clonotype: A read error may be the cause here, since a much bigger clone is one base away. The conserved final phenylalanine or tryptophan is absent from the CDR3, which likely points to a read error. The chain carries TRBV30 and TRBJ1-1; D gene unclear. This CDR3 has 11 amino acids. Trimming left V 3 bases short and J 5 bases short, with 7 bases between. Per germline, CDR1 GTSNPN and CDR2 SVGIG (reference sequence). This chain's CDR3 is CAWSVVTEAFL. As DNA, the CDR3 is TGTGCCTGGAGCGTTGTAACTGAAGCTTTCTTA.

Turning to this clonotype: Relative to the germline gene, one junction end is altered; a read error may explain this. The chain recombines TRBV10-3 with TRBJ1-6; D is unclear. The CDR3 sequence is 12 residues long. In germline, CDR1 is ENHRY, CDR2 SYGVKD. This chain's CDR3 is CVARGGDLPLYF. The DNA for the CDR3 is TGTGTCGCACGGGGTGGCGATTTACCCCTCTACTTT.

In regard to this clonotype: This may stem from a read error, because a much larger clone lies one nucleotide away. The CDR3 here is CASSVRARTDTQYF. Here the CDR3 DNA reads TGTGCCAGCAGTGTAAGAGCTCGGACAGATACGCAGTATTTT. The rearrangement links TRBV2 to TRBJ2-3; D unclear. In germline, CDR1 is SNHLY, CDR2 FYNNEI. The V gene lost 4 bases and the J gene lost 3 bases, with 11 bases spanning the gap. The CDR3 spans 14 residues.

Details on this clonotype: The final CDR3 position lacks the conserved phenylalanine or tryptophan, pointing to a likely read error. The rearrangement joins TRBV29-1 to TRBJ2-3; perhaps TRBD1 as D (5 bases). Trimming pared 5 bases from V and 3 bases from J, leaving 15 bases between. In germline, CDR1 is SQVTM, CDR2 ANQGSEA. CDR3 length: 14 amino acids. The DNA for the CDR3 is TGCAGCGTTTCAGGGTCGTCGAGAACAGATACGCAGTATTCT. The encoded protein is CSVSGSSRTDTQYS.

This clonotype was counted only a few times. At one of its ends the junction is not consistent with the germline gene, which may arise from a read error. Written as DNA, the CDR3 is TGCAATGCTAGGTATCCGGGGCTAGCGGGAGTCGATACGCAGTATTTT. It yields the protein CNARYPGLAGVDTQYF. This chain connects TRBV20-1 to TRBJ2-3; 10 nucleotides agree with TRBD2. The germline CDR1 and CDR2 sequences are DFQATT and SNEGSKA (reference sequence). The CDR3 sequence is 16 residues long.

V is TRBV7-9 and J is TRBJ2-5; tentative D call: TRBD2 (5 bases). V was trimmed by 2 bases and J by 6 bases, leaving 19 bases between them. CDR3 length equals 16 residues. Germline lookup yields CDR1 SEHNR and CDR2 FQNEAQ (reference sequence). CDR3 sequence reads: CASSLSPGSSVKTQYF. Here the CDR3 DNA reads TGTGCCAGCAGCTTATCCCCGGGGTCGTCGGTAAAGACCCAGTACTTC. The whole variable domain, remainder taken from reference TRBV7-9 and TRBJ2-5, is DTGVSQNPRHKITKRGQNVTFRCDPISEHNRLYWYRQTLGQGPEFLTYFQNEAQLEKSRLLSDRFSAERPKGSFSTLEIQRTEQGDSAMYLCASSLSPGSSVKTQYFGPGTRLLVL.

This clonotype was found many times. V and J are TRBV6-2 or TRBV6-3 and TRBJ1-5; the D is unclear. V was pared by 4 bases and J by 0 bases, with 7 bases between. In germline, CDR1 is MNHEY, CDR2 SVGEGT. CDR3 length equals 14 residues. The CDR3 DNA reads TGTGCCAGCAGTTCTGGTTATAGCAATCAGCCCCAGCATTTT. Protein sequence: CASSSGYSNQPQHF.

This clonotype has just one count. Because it lacks the conserved phenylalanine or tryptophan at the end, this CDR3 is likely a read error. V gene TRBV5-5 combines with J gene TRBJ2-7; D is undetermined. Trimming removed 4 bases at V and 4 bases at J, with 12 bases between. Per the germline V gene, CDR1 is SGHKS and CDR2 is YYEKEE (reference sequence). The CDR3 is made up of 13 amino acids. CDR3 nucleotides: TGTGCCAGCAGCCTGACCCCAGGATACGAGCAGTACCTC. Amino acids: CASSLTPGYEQYL.

As for this clonotype: Since no conserved phenylalanine or tryptophan closes the CDR3, a read error is the likely cause. V usage is TRBV6-5 and J usage is TRBJ1-6, with D possibly matching TRBD1 (5 bases). The CDR3 length is 15 residues. Germline CDR1 MNHEY, CDR2 SVGAGI. Written as DNA, the CDR3 is TGTGCTAGCAGTTACGACCGGGACGCGGGTTCACCCCTCCACATT. Residues: CASSYDRDAGSPLHI.

V is TRBV6-1 and J is TRBJ2-5; 8 nucleotides agree with TRBD2. This CDR3 has 15 amino acids. CDR1 MNHNS and CDR2 SASEGT come from the germline V gene. J lost 4 bases, V lost 6 bases, and 10 bases had no gene match. This CDR3 is CASRRSGLVRETQYF. The CDR3 nucleotides are TGTGCCAGCAGACGCTCGGGACTAGTGAGAGAGACCCAGTACTTC.

A note on this clonotype: The junction differs from germline at one of its ends, possibly a read error. The rearrangement uses TRBV5-5 and TRBJ1-4; maybe TRBD1 (6 bases). Per germline, CDR1 SGHKS and CDR2 YYEKEE (reference sequence). This CDR3 has 14 residues. CDR3 amino acids: CASSKTGVNKKLFF. For the CDR3, the DNA is TGTGCCAGCAGCAAGACAGGAGTTAATAAAAAACTGTTTTTT.

CDR3 amino acids: CASSPNNNYEQYF. In nucleotides, the CDR3 is TGCGCCAGCAGCCCCAATAATAACTACGAGCAGTACTTC. The V gene is TRBV5-1, the J gene TRBJ2-7; no definite D call. The CDR3 consists of 13 residues. The V gene lost 4 bases and the J gene lost 3 bases, with 11 bases spanning the gap. CDR1 and CDR2 (germline): SGHRS, YFSETQ.

This clonotype came up a few times. One end of the junction varies from germline; a read error may be responsible. The chain links TRBV28 to TRBJ2-6; TRBD2 agrees at 9 bases. The CDR3 runs to 17 residues. Per the germline V gene, CDR1 is MDHEN and CDR2 is SYDVKM. CDR3 protein: CASSDYSGSYGANILTF. CDR3 bases: TGTGCCAGCAGTGATTATAGCGGGAGCTATGGGGCCAACATCCTGACTTTC.

The J gene is TRBJ1-1, the V gene TRBV28; maybe TRBD1 (5 bases). V lost 7 bases and J lost 8, with 17 bases in between. The CDR3 loop spans 13 amino acids. Germline CDR1 reads MDHEN; CDR2 reads SYDVKM. As DNA, the CDR3 is TGTGCCAGCAATGGGGGAACGATAGTGGAAGCTTTCTTT. It translates to CASNGGTIVEAFF.

In the case of this clonotype: Because the CDR3 is missing its conserved closing phenylalanine or tryptophan, this is likely a read error. No DNA is shown, since the ends of the CDR3 on it are uncertain; the CDR3 is the one TCRdb lists. The chain recombines TRBV29-1 with TRBJ1-5. Germline assignment: CDR1 SQVTM and CDR2 ANQGSEA. The CDR3 is 13 residues long, ends included. The CDR3: CSVETERNQPKYS.